This paragraph covers one T cell receptor (beta chain) sequence. This sample is drawn from a study of blood T cell repertoires in COVID-19. Study as a whole: Sites across the United States, Italy and Spain contributed samples from acute and convalescent COVID-19. PBMCs, B-cell-depleted T cells, or T cells were the source of the cDNA or gDNA that made up the material.

The CDR3 spans 14 residues. Germline assignment: CDR1 SGHRS and CDR2 YFSETQ. Between the trimmed V and J ends, which lost 1 base and 1 base, there was a span of 8 bases. Per the original methods: Quantification of nucleated cells was approximated via reference gene primer amplification. The repertoire was sequenced with immunoSEQ multiplex PCR; TCRdb's copy has only in-frame clones and lacks some. V and J calls and clone size come straight from that table; D and trimming were deduced from the DNA. The data show 250,000 or so clones, less than 90% seen once. Sequences were obtained from peripheral blood. The sequence derives from a man in his 60s with acute or convalescent COVID-19. The rearrangement joins TRBV5-1 to TRBJ1-1; the D gene is possibly TRBD1 (5 bases). The CDR3 DNA follows: TGCGCCAGCAGCTTGATCGGACAGAACACTGAAGCTTTCTTT. Its translation is CASSLIGQNTEAFF.